This entry lists 18 T cell receptor beta chains sequenced from one sample in a study of cytomegalovirus exposure and HLA in healthy donors. The PCR was carried out with 60 Vbeta primers and 13 Jbeta primers. Here immunoSEQ multiplex PCR was the method, and the copy in TCRdb shows in-frame clones only, minus some. The data contain about 180,000 clones, about 80% of them singletons. Sequencing was done on a sample of PBMCs. The receptors here all came from a woman aged 25-40 years in good health and CMV-seronegative.

The chain couples TRBV4-2 to TRBJ1-3; D not certain. V dropped 0 bases and J dropped 0 bases, with 6 bases sitting between them. The CDR3 has 15 amino acids. Germline CDR1 reads LGHNA; CDR2 reads YNFKEQ. CDR3 protein: CASSQDTSSGNTIYF. For the CDR3, the DNA is TGTGCCAGCAGCCAAGACACAAGCTCTGGAAACACCATATATTTT.

The chain couples TRBV28 to TRBJ2-5; 7 bases match TRBD2. Germline loops: CDR1 MDHEN, CDR2 SYDVKM. The CDR3 runs 16 residues. With V trimmed by 2 bases and J by 5 bases, 11 bases remained unmatched. The CDR3 DNA is TGTGCCAGCAGTTTAGAGTTCCAGCGGGGAGGGGAGACCCAGTACTTC. Residues: CASSLEFQRGGETQYF. Variable domain in full (rest from reference TRBV28 and TRBJ2-5): DVKVTQSSRYLVKRTGEKVFLECVQDMDHENMFWYRQDPGLGLRLIYFSYDVKMKEKGDIPEGYSVSREKKERFSLILESASTNQTSMYLCASSLEFQRGGETQYFGPGTRLLVL.

Here the CDR3 DNA reads TGTGCCATCAGTGAATGGCGGGACACTGAAGCTTTCTTT. Protein sequence: CAISEWRDTEAFF. The chain links TRBV10-3 to TRBJ1-1, with D uncertain. The V gene lost 3 bases and the J gene lost 3 bases, with 8 bases spanning the gap. CDR3 length: 13 residues. Germline-derived CDR1 and CDR2 are ENHRY and SYGVKD.

The rearrangement uses TRBV28 and TRBJ1-2; D is possibly TRBD1 (6 bases). The germline V gene encodes CDR1 MDHEN and CDR2 SYDVKM. The CDR3 has 15 amino acids. Trimming stripped 5 bases from V and 0 bases from J, with 13 bases between. CDR3 in DNA: TGTGCCAGCAGTGTTTTCCGGGACACTAACTATGGCTACACCTTC. It translates to CASSVFRDTNYGYTF.

This chain links TRBV4-3 with TRBJ1-1; D is undetermined. Germline CDR1 is LGHNA and CDR2 is YSLEER. This CDR3 has 15 residues. Deletions cut 0 bases from V and 2 bases from J, with 10 bases between. The CDR3: CASSQDGSLNTEAFF. DNA of the CDR3: TGCGCCAGCAGCCAAGATGGCAGTTTAAACACTGAAGCTTTCTTT.

The chain combines TRBV5-1 with TRBJ1-6; D unclear. The CDR3 spans 15 residues. Germline-derived CDR1 and CDR2 are SGHRS and YFSETQ. V was pared by 1 base and J by 9 bases, with 14 bases between. CDR3 region: CASSLLEGRGSPLHF. The CDR3 nucleotides read TGCGCCAGCAGCTTGTTGGAGGGCCGGGGTTCACCCCTCCACTTT.

The chain joins TRBV4-1 to TRBJ2-2; TRBD2 matches 10 bases. With V trimmed by 1 base and J by 4 bases, 6 bases remained unmatched. The CDR3 totals 17 residues. Germline loops: CDR1 MGHRA, CDR2 YSYEKL. CDR3 DNA: TGCGCCAGCAGCCAAGGGACTAGCGGCGGTCTCACCGGGGAGCTGTTTTTT. Its protein product is CASSQGTSGGLTGELFF.

The table lists this clone with a count of one. The gene calls are TRBV5-1 and TRBJ2-2; the match to TRBD2 covers 9 bases. Germline CDR1 and CDR2: SGHRS and YFSETQ. With V trimmed by 4 bases and J by 8 bases, 12 bases remained unmatched. The CDR3 totals 16 residues. The CDR3 region is CASSPSAGGSRGELFF. CDR3 nucleotide sequence: TGCGCCAGCAGCCCTTCGGCGGGAGGGTCTCGTGGGGAGCTGTTTTTT.

This chain uses TRBV19 with TRBJ1-1; a possible D gene is TRBD1 (6 bases). CDR1 and CDR2 from the germline V gene are LNHDA and SQIVND (reference sequence). There are 13 residues in the CDR3. The V end lost 3 bases, the J end lost 6 bases, and 11 bases lay between the germline ends. The CDR3, as DNA: TGTGCCAGTAGTATCTTACAGGGTCCTGAAGCTTTCTTT. Translating gives CASSILQGPEAFF. The full variable domain, its missing parts supplied by reference TRBV19 and TRBJ1-1, is DGGITQSPKYLFRKEGQNVTLSCEQNLNHDAMYWYRQDPGQGLRLIYYSQIVNDFQKGDIAEGYSVSREKKESFPLTVTSAQKNPTAFYLCASSILQGPEAFFGQGTRLTVV.

A remark on this clone: An end of the junction differs from the germline gene, which may be a read error. This chain joins TRBV7-9 and TRBJ2-5, with TRBD2 matching over 11 bases. The V gene's germline CDR1 is SEHNR and CDR2 FQNEAQ (reference sequence). The CDR3 is made up of 15 amino acids. CDR3: CSSSMTSGVGETQYF. CDR3 sequence (DNA): TGTTCCAGCAGCATGACTAGCGGGGTGGGTGAGACCCAGTACTTC.

The rearrangement joins TRBV25-1 to TRBJ1-5; TRBD1 matches at 8 bases. Unmatched junction bases numbered 3, after V lost 4 bases and J lost 4 bases. The CDR3 contains 14 residues. Germline V gene lookup returns CDR1 MGHDK and CDR2 SYGVNS. CDR3 in DNA: TGTGCCAGCAGTGGGCAGGGGGCGAATCAGCCCCAGCATTTT. Protein: CASSGQGANQPQHF.

The chain couples TRBV30 to TRBJ2-7; perhaps TRBD1 as D (6 bases). Germline CDR1 GTSNPN, CDR2 SVGIG (reference sequence). The CDR3 spans 13 residues. The V and J ends lost 2 bases and 9 bases respectively, with 17 bases between them. CDR3 in amino acids: CAWSPSQGPRQYF. The CDR3 nucleotides are TGTGCCTGGAGTCCCTCCCAGGGGCCGCGGCAGTACTTC. Combining the CDR3 with reference TRBV30 and TRBJ2-7 gives the whole variable domain SQTIHQWPATLVQPVGSPLSLECTVEGTSNPNLYWYRQAAGRGLQLLFYSVGIGQISSEVPQNLSASRPQDRQFILSSKKLLLSDSGFYLCAWSPSQGPRQYFGPGTRLTVT.

This clone was seen just once. This chain joins TRBV10-3 and TRBJ2-7; D uncertain. This CDR3 is 15 amino acids long. CDR1 and CDR2 (germline): ENHRY, SYGVKD. V was pared by 0 bases and J by 1 base, with 10 bases between. CDR3 residues: CAISESKERSYEQYF. The CDR3 nucleotides read TGTGCCATCAGTGAGTCAAAGGAGAGGTCCTACGAGCAGTACTTC.

The gene calls are TRBV6-5 and TRBJ1-2; 7 positions match TRBD1. The CDR3 totals 13 residues. From germline, CDR1 is MNHEY and CDR2 SVGAGI. V lost 1 base and J lost 4; bases outside the gene matches: 0. Here the CDR3 DNA reads TGTGCCAGCAGTTACTGGACAGGCTATGGCTACACCTTC. Translation gives CASSYWTGYGYTF.

This clone was picked up a small number of times. The chain carries TRBV11-2 and TRBJ2-7; possibly TRBD2 for D (6 bases). The CDR3 spans 14 residues. Germline loops: CDR1 SGHAT, CDR2 FQNNGV. The ends were cut back, 5 bases at V and 2 bases at J, with 13 bases in the middle. CDR3 DNA: TGTGCCAGCAGCCAGGTGGGGGAGGCCTACGAGCAGTACTTC. Encoded protein: CASSQVGEAYEQYF. The whole variable domain, filled in from reference TRBV11-2 and TRBJ2-7, reads EAGVAQSPRYKIIEKRQSVAFWCNPISGHATLYWYQQILGQGPKLLIQFQNNGVVDDSQLPKDRFSAERLKGVDSTLKIQPAKLEDSAVYLCASSQVGEAYEQYFGPGTRLTVT.

This chain connects TRBV19 to TRBJ1-2; 9 bases match TRBD1. CDR1 and CDR2 from the germline V gene are LNHDA and SQIVND (reference sequence). After removal of 9 bases from V and 1 base from J, the junction contained 6 bases not matched to a gene. The CDR3 is 14 residues long. The DNA of the CDR3 is TGTGCCAGCGCAGGGACAGGGTTTAACTATGGCTACACCTTC. Translated: CASAGTGFNYGYTF.

In this sample, this clone turned up a few times. The V gene is TRBV29-1, the J gene TRBJ2-5; possible D gene TRBD2, 5 bases. The CDR3 spans 12 residues. Trimming left V 7 bases short and J 1 base short, with 10 bases between. Germline values: CDR1 SQVTM, CDR2 ANQGSEA. The CDR3 region is CSASGAQETQYF. CDR3 nucleotides: TGCAGCGCGAGCGGCGCCCAAGAGACCCAGTACTTC.

On this clone itself: Different DNA sequences within this sample yield the same CDR3. The V gene is TRBV9, the J gene TRBJ1-3; 7 bases fit TRBD1. J gave up 4 bases and V 3 bases, and 1 base lay outside the gene matches. The CDR3 runs 13 residues. Germline CDR1 SGDLS, CDR2 YYNGEE. CDR3 residues: CASSGTGGNTIYF. CDR3 DNA sequence: TGTGCCAGCAGCGGGACAGGCGGAAACACCATATATTTT.